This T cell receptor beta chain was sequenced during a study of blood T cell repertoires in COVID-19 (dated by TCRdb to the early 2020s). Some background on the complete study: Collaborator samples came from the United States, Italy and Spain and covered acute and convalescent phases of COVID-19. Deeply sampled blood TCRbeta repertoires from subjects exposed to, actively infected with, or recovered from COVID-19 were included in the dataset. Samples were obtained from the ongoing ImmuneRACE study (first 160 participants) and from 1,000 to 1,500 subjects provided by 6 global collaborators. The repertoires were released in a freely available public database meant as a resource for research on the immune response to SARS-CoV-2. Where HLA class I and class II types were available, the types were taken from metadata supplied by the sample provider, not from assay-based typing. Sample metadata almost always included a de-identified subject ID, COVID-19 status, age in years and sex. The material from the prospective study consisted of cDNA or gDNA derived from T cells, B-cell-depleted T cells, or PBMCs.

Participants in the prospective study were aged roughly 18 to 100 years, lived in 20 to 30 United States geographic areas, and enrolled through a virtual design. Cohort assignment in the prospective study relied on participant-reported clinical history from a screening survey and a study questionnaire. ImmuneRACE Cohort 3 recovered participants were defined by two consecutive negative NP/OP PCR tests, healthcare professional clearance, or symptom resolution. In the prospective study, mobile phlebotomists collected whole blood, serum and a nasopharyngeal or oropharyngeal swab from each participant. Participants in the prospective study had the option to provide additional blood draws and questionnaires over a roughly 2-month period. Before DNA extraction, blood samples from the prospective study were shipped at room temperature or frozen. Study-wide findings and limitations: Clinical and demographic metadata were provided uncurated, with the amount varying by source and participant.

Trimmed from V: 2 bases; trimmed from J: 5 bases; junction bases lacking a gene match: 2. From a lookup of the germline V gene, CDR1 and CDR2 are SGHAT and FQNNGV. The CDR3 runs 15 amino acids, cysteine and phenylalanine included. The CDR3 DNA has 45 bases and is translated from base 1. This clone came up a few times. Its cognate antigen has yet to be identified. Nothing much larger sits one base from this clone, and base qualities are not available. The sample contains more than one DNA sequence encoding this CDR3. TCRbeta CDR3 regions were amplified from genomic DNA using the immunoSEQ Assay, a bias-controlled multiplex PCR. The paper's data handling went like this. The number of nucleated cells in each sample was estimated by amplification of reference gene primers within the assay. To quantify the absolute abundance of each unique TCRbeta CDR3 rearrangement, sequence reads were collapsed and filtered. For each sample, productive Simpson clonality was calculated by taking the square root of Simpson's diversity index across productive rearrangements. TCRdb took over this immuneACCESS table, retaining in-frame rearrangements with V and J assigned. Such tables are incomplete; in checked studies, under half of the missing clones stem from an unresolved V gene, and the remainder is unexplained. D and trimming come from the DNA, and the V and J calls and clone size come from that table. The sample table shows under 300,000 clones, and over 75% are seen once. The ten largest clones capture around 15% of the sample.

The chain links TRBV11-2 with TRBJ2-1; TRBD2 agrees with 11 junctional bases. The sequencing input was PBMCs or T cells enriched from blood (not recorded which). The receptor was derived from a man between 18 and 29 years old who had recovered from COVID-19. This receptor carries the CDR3 CASSLTSGGDNEQFF. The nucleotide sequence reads TGTGCCAGCAGCTTAACTAGCGGGGGAGACAATGAGCAGTTCTTC.